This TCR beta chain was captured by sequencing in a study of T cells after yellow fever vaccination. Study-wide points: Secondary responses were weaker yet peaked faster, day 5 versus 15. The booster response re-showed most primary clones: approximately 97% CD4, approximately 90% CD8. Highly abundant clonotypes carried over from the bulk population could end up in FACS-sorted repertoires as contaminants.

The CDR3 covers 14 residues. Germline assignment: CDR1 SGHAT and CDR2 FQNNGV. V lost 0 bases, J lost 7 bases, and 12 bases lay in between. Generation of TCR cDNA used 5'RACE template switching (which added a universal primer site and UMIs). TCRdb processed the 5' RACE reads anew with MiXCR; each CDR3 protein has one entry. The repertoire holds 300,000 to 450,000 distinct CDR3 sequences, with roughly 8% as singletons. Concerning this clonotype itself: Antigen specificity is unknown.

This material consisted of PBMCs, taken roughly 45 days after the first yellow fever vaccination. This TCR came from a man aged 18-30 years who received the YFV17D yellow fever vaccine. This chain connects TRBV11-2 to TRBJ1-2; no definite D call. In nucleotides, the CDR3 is TGTGCCAGCAGCTTAGATCTCTGGGAGAGTGGCTACACCTTC. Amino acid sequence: CASSLDLWESGYTF.